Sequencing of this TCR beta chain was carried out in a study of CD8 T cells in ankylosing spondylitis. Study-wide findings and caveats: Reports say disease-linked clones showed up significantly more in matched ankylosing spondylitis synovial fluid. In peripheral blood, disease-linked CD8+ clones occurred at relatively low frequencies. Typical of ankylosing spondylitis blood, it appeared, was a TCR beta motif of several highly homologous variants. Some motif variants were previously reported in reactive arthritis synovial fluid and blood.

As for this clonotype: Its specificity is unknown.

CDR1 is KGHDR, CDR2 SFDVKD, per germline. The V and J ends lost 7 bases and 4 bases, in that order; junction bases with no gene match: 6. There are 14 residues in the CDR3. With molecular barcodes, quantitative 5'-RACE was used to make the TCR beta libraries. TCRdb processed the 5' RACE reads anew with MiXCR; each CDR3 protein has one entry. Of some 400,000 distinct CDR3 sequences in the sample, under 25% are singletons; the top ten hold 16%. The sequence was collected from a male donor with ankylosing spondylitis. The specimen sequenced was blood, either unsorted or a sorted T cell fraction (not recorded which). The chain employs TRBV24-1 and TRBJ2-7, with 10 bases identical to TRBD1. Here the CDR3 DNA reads TGTGCCACCAGCACCGGGACAGGGGATTACGAGCAGTACTTC. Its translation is CATSTGTGDYEQYF.